This T cell receptor (beta chain) is from a study of T cell changes during pregnancy in multiple sclerosis. The V gene's germline CDR1 is SGHTA and CDR2 FQGNSA. This CDR3 is built from 17 residues. The J segment lost 7 bases and the V segment lost 5 bases, leaving 19 bases of the junction unmatched. The assay was immunoSEQ multiplex PCR, and TCRdb's table has in-frame clones only and misses some. Of approximately 60,000 clones in the sample, just over 90% were seen once. The V gene is TRBV7-2, the J gene TRBJ1-2, with 7 bases identical to TRBD1. The receptor was isolated from a female donor with multiple sclerosis, enrolled in a pregnancy study. Source: peripheral blood, taken in the second trimester of pregnancy. CDR3 region: CASSPREAGGYVGGYTF. DNA for the CDR3: TGTGCCAGCAGCCCCAGGGAGGCAGGGGGGTACGTGGGTGGCTACACCTTC. Variable domain in full (rest from reference TRBV7-2 and TRBJ1-2): GAGVSQSPSNKVTEKGKDVELRCDPISGHTALYWYRQSLGQGLEFLIYFQGNSAPDKSGLPSDRFSAERTGGSVSTLTIQRTQQEDSAVYLCASSPREAGGYVGGYTFGSGTRLTVV.